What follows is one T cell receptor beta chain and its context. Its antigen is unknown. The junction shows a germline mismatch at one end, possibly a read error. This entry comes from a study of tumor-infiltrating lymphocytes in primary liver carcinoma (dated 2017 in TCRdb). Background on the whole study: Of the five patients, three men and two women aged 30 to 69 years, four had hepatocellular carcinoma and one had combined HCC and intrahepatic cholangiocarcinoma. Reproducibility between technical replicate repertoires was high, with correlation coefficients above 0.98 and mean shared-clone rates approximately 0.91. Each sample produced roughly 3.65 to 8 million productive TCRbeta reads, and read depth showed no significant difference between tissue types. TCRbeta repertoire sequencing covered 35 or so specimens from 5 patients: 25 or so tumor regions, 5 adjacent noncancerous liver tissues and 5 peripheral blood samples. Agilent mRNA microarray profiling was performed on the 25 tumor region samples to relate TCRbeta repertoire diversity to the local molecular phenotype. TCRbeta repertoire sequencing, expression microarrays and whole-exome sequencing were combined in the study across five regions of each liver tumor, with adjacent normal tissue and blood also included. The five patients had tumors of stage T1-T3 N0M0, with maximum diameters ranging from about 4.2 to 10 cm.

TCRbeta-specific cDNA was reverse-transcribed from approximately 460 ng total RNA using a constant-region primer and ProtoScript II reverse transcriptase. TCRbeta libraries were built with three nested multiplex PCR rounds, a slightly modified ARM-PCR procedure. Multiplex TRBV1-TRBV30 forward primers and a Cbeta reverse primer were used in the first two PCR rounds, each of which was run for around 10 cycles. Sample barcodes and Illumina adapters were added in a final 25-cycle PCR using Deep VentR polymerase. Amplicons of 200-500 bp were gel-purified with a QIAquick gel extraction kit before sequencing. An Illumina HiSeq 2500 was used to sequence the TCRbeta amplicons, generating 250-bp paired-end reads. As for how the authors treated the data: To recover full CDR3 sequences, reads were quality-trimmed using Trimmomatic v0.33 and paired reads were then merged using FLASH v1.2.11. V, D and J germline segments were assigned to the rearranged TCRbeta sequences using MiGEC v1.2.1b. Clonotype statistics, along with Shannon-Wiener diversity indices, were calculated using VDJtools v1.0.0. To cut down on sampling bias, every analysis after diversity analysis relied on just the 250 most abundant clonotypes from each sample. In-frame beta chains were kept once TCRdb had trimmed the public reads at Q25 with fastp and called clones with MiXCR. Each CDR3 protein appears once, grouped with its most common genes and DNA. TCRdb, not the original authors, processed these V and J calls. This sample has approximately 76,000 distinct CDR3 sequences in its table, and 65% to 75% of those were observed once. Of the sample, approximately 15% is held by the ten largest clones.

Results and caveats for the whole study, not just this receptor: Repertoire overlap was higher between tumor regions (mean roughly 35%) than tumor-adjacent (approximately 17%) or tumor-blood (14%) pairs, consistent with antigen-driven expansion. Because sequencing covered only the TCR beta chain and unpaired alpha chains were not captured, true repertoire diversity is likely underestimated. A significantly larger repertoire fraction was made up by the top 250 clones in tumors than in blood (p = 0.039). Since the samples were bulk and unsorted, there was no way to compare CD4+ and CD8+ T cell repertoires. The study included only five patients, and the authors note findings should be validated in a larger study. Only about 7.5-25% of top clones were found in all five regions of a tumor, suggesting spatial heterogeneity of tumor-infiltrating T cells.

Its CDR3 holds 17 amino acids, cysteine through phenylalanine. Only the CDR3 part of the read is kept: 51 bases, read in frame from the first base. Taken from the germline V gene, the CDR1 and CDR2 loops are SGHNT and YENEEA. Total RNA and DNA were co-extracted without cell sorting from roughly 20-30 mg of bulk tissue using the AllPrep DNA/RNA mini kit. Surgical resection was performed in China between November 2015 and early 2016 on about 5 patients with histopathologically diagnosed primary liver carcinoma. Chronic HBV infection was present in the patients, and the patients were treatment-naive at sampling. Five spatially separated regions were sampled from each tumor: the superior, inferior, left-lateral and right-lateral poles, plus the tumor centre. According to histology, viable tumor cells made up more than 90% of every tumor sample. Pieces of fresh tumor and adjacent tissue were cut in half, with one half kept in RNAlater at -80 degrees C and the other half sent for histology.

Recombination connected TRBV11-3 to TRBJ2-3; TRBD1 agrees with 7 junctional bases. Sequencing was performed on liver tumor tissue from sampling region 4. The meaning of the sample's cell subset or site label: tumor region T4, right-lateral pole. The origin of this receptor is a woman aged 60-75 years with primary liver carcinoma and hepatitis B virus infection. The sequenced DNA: TGTGCCAGCAGCTTTTGGTCCCTTAACAGGGGCACGGATACGCAGTATTTT. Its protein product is CASSFWSLNRGTDTQYF.